This T cell receptor beta chain was recorded in a study of OX40 agonist ivuxolimab in advanced cancers. Overall study findings and caveats: At doses 0.1 to 3.0 mg/kg, CD4+ and CD8+ clones expanded.

Using immunoSEQ multiplex PCR, the repertoire was profiled, and TCRdb retains in-frame clones only, with some absent. The sample has some 66,000 clones, approximately 88% seen once. In the case of this clone: As yet, its antigen is unknown.

Per the germline V gene, CDR1 is SGHNT and CDR2 is YYREEE (reference sequence). V was clipped by 4 bases and J by 4 bases; unmatched bases: 12. The CDR3 spans 17 residues. The receptor's source is an adult with an advanced solid tumor such as melanoma, head and neck, liver or kidney cancer. The rearrangement links TRBV5-4 to TRBJ2-1, with 9 bases fitting TRBD2. The input for sequencing was CD4+ or CD8+ T cells sorted from blood, taken in a trial of the OX40 agonist ivuxolimab. The CDR3 DNA sequence: TGTGCCAGCAGCCCCGCTAGCGGGGCCACCATATACAATGAGCAGTTCTTC. It translates to CASSPASGATIYNEQFF.